The rows below give T cell receptor beta chains drawn from one sample of a study of OX40 agonist ivuxolimab in advanced cancers. Assay used: immunoSEQ multiplex PCR; TCRdb lists only in-frame clones, some missing. The sample lists tens of thousands of clones, about nine tenths seen once, with approximately 0.4% in the top ten. The source was CD4+ or CD8+ T cells sorted from blood, collected in a trial of the OX40 agonist ivuxolimab. The origin of the receptors is an adult with an advanced solid tumor such as melanoma, head and neck, liver or kidney cancer. Both conserved end residues are part of each CDR3. D genes are given only for firm matches. Clone size, where shown, is once, few, many, or a class for clones that have expanded.

v_call,clone_size,d_call,j_call,cdr3_nt,cdr3_aa
TRBV7-8,.,.,TRBJ1-3,TGTGCCAGCAGACCAACGTCCGTTTACGGAAACACCATATATTTT,CASRPTSVYGNTIYF
TRBV7-2,.,TRBD2,TRBJ2-3,TGTGCCAGCAGCTCCTGGCTAGCGGGGAGCCCAGATACGCAGTATTTT,CASSSWLAGSPDTQYF
TRBV10-3,once,.,TRBJ1-6,TGTGCCATCAGCACGGAAAAGGGAAATTCACCCCTCCACTTT,CAISTEKGNSPLHF
TRBV6-6,.,.,TRBJ2-5,TGTGCCAGCAGTTACTCCGGCGGAACACAAGAGACCCAGTACTTC,CASSYSGGTQETQYF
TRBV10-3,.,.,TRBJ2-3,TGTGCCATCAGGGGAAGCATGACAGATACGCAGTATTTT,CAIRGSMTDTQYF
TRBV18,once,TRBD2,TRBJ2-1,TGTGCCAGCTCACCACCGGGACTAGCGGGAGGTAGGCTCTTC,CASSPPGLAGGRLF
TRBV18,.,TRBD2,TRBJ2-5,TGTGCCAGCTCACCAACCGGGACTAGCTTCTTCCAAGAGACCCAGTACTTC,CASSPTGTSFFQETQYF
TRBV6-1,.,TRBD1,TRBJ1-4,TGTGCCAGCACGGGACAGGGGGCCGGAGAAAAACTGTTTTTT,CASTGQGAGEKLFF
TRBV10-3,.,.,TRBJ1-2,TGTGCCATCAGTGAGAGCTATGGCTACACCTTC,CAISESYGYTF
TRBV6-1,.,TRBD2,TRBJ2-7,TGTGCCAGCAGTGAGACTAGCGGGAGGTCTTTCGCCTACGAGCAGTACTTC,CASSETSGRSFAYEQYF
TRBV30,.,.,TRBJ1-3,TGTGCCTGCCATAAGGGCGGGACTGGAAACACCATATATTTT,CACHKGGTGNTIYF
TRBV5-5,.,.,TRBJ2-1,TGTGCCAGCAGCTTGGGCCAGGGCCTCTACAATGAGCAGTTCTTC,CASSLGQGLYNEQFF
TRBV30,.,.,TRBJ1-1,TGTGCCTGGATTCGACAGGTGGGCCCTGAAGCTTTCTTT,CAWIRQVGPEAFF
TRBV25-1,.,TRBD1,TRBJ2-7,TGTGCCAGCACCGGGACAGGCTACGAGCAGTACTTC,CASTGTGYEQYF
TRBV30,.,TRBD2,TRBJ2-7,TGTGCCTGGAGCGTTGGGGGGACTATTGGGGAGCAGTACTTC,CAWSVGGTIGEQYF
TRBV7-9,.,.,TRBJ2-1,TGTGCCAGCAGCTTATTGAGGGGCAATGAGCAGTTCTTC,CASSLLRGNEQFF
TRBV7-8,once,.,TRBJ2-3,TGTGCCAGCAGCCAGGACTTGTTGACTACGCAGTATTTT,CASSQDLLTTQYF
TRBV4-3,.,TRBD1,TRBJ2-3,TGCGCCAGCAGCCGAGGGACAGGGGGTCGCACAGATACGCAGTATTTT,CASSRGTGGRTDTQYF
TRBV5-6,few,TRBD2,TRBJ2-3,TGTGCCAGCAGCTCTCAAGGGACTAGCGGGATAAGTACAGATACGCAGTATTTT,CASSSQGTSGISTDTQYF
TRBV11-1,.,TRBD2,TRBJ2-1,TGTGCCAGCAGCTTAGCTAGCGGGAGCTCCTACAATGAGCAGTTCTTC,CASSLASGSSYNEQFF
TRBV6-5,.,.,TRBJ2-7,TGTGCCAGCAGTACCCACGGTACTTCGGACGAGCAGTACTTC,CASSTHGTSDEQYF
TRBV5-6,.,TRBD1,TRBJ1-5,TGTGCCAGCAGCTCCTTACAGGGGCGCAATCAGCCCCAGCATTTT,CASSSLQGRNQPQHF
TRBV27,.,.,TRBJ1-4,TGTGCCAGCAGAACTCAGGGTCGCGAAAAACTGTTTTTT,CASRTQGREKLFF
TRBV19,.,.,TRBJ2-3,TGTGCCAGTAGCCGGGACTGGACCACAGATACGCAGTATTTT,CASSRDWTTDTQYF
TRBV5-1,.,.,TRBJ1-2,TGCGCCAGCACCTCGGACAGATTAGTCTATGGCTACACCTTC,CASTSDRLVYGYTF
TRBV9,.,TRBD1,TRBJ1-1,TGTGCCAGCAGCGCAACAGGGGTTCGCGACACTGAAGCTTTCTTT,CASSATGVRDTEAFF
TRBV2,.,.,TRBJ2-7,TGTGCCAGCAGTGATGAGGGCGGGCGCGGGAAAGAACCCTACGAGCAGTACTTC,CASSDEGGRGKEPYEQYF
TRBV27,.,.,TRBJ2-2,TGTGCCAGCAGTCGGCGTCCCGGGACTGGCGCCAACACCGGGGAGCTGTTTTTT,CASSRRPGTGANTGELFF
TRBV19,.,.,TRBJ1-1,TGTGCCAGTAGTATCCAGGGAAGGATGAACACTGAAGCTTTCTTT,CASSIQGRMNTEAFF
TRBV5-1,once,.,TRBJ2-6,TGCGCCAGCAACAAGGGTTCTGGGGCCAACGTCCTGACTTTC,CASNKGSGANVLTF
TRBV6-6,.,.,TRBJ1-1,TGTGCCAGCAGTCCGAACACTGAAGCTTTCTTT,CASSPNTEAFF